This TCR beta chain originates from a study of identical twins. Only a few counts were recorded for this clonotype. TCRdb redid the calling of the 5' RACE reads with MiXCR, one entry per CDR3 protein. The table shows about 690,000 distinct CDR3 sequences, with 5.5% to 7.5% occurring only once. Input material: naive T cells sorted from blood. The source is a man in his late teens or twenties in good health.

In DNA form, the CDR3 reads TGCGCCAGCAGTTTCGTGGGCGGCTACACCTTC. This sequence encodes CASSFVGGYTF. The chain uses TRBV10-2 and TRBJ1-2; no clear D. This CDR3 spans 11 amino acids. Trimming took 5 bases from V and 8 from J, leaving 9 bases between them. CDR1 WSHSY and CDR2 SAAADI come from the germline V gene.